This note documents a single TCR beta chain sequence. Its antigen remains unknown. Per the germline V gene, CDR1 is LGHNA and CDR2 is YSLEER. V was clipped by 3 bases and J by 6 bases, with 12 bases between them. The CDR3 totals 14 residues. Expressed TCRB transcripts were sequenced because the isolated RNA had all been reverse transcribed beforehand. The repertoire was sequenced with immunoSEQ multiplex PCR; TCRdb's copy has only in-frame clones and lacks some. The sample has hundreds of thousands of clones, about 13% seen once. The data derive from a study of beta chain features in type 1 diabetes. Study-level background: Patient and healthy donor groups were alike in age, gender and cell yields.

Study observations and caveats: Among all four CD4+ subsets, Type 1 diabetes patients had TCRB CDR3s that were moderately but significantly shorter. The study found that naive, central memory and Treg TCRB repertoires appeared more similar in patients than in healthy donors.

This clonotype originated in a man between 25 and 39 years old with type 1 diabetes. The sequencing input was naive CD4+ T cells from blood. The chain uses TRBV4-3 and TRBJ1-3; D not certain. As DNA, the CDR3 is TGCGCCAGCAGCCATGAGCGCCAGTCAAACACCATATATTTT. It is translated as CASSHERQSNTIYF.